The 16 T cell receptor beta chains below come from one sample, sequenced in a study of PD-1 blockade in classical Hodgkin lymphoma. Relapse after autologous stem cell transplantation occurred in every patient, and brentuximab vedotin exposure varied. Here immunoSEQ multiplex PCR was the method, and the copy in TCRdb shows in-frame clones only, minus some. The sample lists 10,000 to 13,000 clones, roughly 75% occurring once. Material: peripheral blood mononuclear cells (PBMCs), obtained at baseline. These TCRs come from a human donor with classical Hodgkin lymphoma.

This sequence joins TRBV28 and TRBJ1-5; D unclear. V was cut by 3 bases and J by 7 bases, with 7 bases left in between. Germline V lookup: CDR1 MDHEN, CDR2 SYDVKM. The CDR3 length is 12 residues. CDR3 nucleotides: TGTGCCAGCAGTTTTCATATCCAGCCCCAGCATTTT. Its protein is CASSFHIQPQHF.

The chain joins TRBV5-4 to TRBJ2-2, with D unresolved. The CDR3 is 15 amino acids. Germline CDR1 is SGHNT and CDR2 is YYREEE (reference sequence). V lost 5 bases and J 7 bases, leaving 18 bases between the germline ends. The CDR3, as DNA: TGTGCCAGCAGGCCGGACCGCTGGGTGAACGGGGAGCTGTTTTTT. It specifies CASRPDRWVNGELFF.

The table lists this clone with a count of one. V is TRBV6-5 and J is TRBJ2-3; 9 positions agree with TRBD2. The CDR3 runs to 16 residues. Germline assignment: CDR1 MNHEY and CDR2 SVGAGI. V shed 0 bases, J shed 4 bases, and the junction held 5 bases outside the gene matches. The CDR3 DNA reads TGTGCCAGCAGTTACTCTCTAGCGGGGCGGGCAGATACGCAGTATTTT. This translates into CASSYSLAGRADTQYF.

In DNA, the CDR3 is TGTGCCAGCAGACCAACAAGTACGGGACAGCTGTTTTTT. Translating gives CASRPTSTGQLFF. J is TRBJ1-4 and V is TRBV7-2, with TRBD1 matching 7 bases. CDR3 length equals 13 residues. Germline V gene sequence: CDR1 SGHTA, CDR2 FQGNSA. Trimming at V came to 6 bases and at J to 14 bases, leaving 12 bases not matched to a gene. The full variable domain, its missing parts supplied by reference TRBV7-2 and TRBJ1-4, is GAGVSQSPSNKVTEKGKDVELRCDPISGHTALYWYRQSLGQGLEFLIYFQGNSAPDKSGLPSDRFSAERTGGSVSTLTIQRTQQEDSAVYLCASRPTSTGQLFFGSGTQLSVL.

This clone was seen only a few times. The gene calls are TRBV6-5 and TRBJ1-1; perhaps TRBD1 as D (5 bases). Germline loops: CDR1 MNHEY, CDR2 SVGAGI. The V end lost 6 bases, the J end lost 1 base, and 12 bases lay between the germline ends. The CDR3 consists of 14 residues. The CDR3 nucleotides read TGTGCCAGCAGGCTCCATACAGGGAACACTGAAGCTTTCTTT. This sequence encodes CASRLHTGNTEAFF.

DNA of the CDR3: TGTGCCAGCAGCTTAGGGGGCGGGGGTTTAACAGATACGCAGTATTTT. Its protein is CASSLGGGGLTDTQYF. The V gene is TRBV13, the J gene TRBJ2-3; TRBD2 aligns across 7 bases. V lost 0 bases, J lost 3 bases, and 6 bases stayed unmatched. The CDR3 runs to 16 residues. Germline assignment: CDR1 PRHDT and CDR2 FYEKMQ (reference sequence).

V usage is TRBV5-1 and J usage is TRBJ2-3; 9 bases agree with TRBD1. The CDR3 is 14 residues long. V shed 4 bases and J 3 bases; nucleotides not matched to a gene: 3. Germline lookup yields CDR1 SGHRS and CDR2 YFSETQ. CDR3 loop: CASSPGTGTDTQYF. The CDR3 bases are TGCGCCAGCAGCCCCGGGACAGGGACAGATACGCAGTATTTT.

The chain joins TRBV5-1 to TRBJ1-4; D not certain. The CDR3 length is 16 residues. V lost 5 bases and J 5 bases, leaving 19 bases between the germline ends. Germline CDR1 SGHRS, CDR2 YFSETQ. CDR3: CASRPIYGPTNEKLFF. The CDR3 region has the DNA TGCGCCAGCAGGCCTATTTACGGACCGACGAATGAAAAACTGTTTTTT.

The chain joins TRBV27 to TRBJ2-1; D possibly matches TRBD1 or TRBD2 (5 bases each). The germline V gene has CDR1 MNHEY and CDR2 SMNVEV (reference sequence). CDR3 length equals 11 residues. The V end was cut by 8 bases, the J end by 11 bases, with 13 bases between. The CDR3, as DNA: TGTGCCAGCCCGATGGGGGAACAGCAGTTCTTC. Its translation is CASPMGEQQFF.

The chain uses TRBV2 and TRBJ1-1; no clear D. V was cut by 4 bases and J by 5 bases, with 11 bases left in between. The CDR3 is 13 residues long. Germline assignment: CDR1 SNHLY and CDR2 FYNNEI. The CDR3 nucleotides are TGTGCCAGCAGTGGCTCAAGAGGAACTGAAGCTTTCTTT. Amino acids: CASSGSRGTEAFF.

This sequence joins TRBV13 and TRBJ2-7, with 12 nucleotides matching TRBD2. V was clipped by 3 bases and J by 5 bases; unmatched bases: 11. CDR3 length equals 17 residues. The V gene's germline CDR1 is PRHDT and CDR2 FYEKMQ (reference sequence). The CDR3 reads CASSFSLRTSGDHEQYF. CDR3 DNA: TGTGCCAGCAGCTTTTCCCTCAGGACTAGCGGGGACCACGAGCAGTACTTC.

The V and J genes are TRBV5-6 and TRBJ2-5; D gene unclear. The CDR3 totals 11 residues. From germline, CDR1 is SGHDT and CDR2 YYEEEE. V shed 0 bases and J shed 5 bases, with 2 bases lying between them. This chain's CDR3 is CASSLAETQYF. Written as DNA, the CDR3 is TGTGCCAGCAGCTTGGCGGAGACCCAGTACTTC.

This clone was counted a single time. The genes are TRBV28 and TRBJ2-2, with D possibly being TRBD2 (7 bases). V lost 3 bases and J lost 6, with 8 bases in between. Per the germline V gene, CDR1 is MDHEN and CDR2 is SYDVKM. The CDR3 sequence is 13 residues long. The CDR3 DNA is TGTGCCAGCAGTTTCGGGGGGCCCGGGGAGCTGTTTTTT. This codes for CASSFGGPGELFF.

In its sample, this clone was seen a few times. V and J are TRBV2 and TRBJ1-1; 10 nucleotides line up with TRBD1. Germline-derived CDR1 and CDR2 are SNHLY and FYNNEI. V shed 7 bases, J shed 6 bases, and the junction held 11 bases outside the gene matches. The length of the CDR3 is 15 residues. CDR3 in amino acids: CASKGGPGTGAEAFF. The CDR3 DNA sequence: TGTGCCAGCAAAGGGGGGCCCGGGACAGGGGCTGAAGCTTTCTTT.

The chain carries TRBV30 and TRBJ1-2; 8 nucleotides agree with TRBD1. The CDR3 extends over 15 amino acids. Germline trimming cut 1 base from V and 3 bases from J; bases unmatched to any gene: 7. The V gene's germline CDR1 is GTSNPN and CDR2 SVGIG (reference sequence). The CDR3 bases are TGTGCCTGGAGTGACCCCCCAGGGGGCTACTATGGCTACACCTTC. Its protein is CAWSDPPGGYYGYTF.

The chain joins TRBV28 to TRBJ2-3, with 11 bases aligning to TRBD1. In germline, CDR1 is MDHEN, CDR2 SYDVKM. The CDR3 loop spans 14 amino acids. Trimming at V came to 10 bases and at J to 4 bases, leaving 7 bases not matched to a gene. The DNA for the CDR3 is TGTGCCACCAGCCAGGACAGGGGGCCAGATACGCAGTATTTT. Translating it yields CATSQDRGPDTQYF.